The entry that follows covers one T cell receptor beta chain sequence. Germline V gene data show CDR1 as MDHEN and CDR2 as SYDVKM. The CDR3 contains 14 residues. V was shortened by 7 bases and J by 4 bases, with 17 bases between the two germline ends. This specimen comes from a study of blood T cell repertoires in COVID-19. Here immunoSEQ multiplex PCR was the method, and the copy in TCRdb shows in-frame clones only, minus some. The data show roughly 260,000 clones, around 87% seen once. The chain joins TRBV28 to TRBJ2-7; D might be TRBD2 (6 bases). The receptor's source is a woman aged 45-65 years with acute or convalescent COVID-19. Specimen: peripheral blood. CDR3 region: CASTTVGLDYEQYF. The CDR3 DNA reads as TGTGCCAGCACCACCGTGGGACTGGATTACGAGCAGTACTTC.